These 22 T cell receptor beta chains were all obtained from the same sample, sequenced in a study of T cells after yellow fever vaccination. TCRdb used MiXCR to reprocess the 5' RACE reads, holding one entry per CDR3 protein. The sample lists roughly 520,000 distinct CDR3 sequences, around a fifth occurring once. The sequenced sample was PBMCs, obtained 20 to 25 days after the first yellow fever vaccination. These receptors were taken from a man aged 18 to 35 who received the YFV17D yellow fever vaccine.

The chain carries TRBV4-1 and TRBJ1-1; D is perhaps TRBD1 (5 bases). The CDR3 extends over 14 amino acids. Trimming pared 6 bases from V and 1 base from J, leaving 12 bases between. The germline gives CDR1 MGHRA, CDR2 YSYEKL. CDR3 sequence (DNA): TGCGCCAGCAGGGGGACGCTCAAGAACACTGAAGCTTTCTTT. Amino acid sequence: CASRGTLKNTEAFF.

J is TRBJ2-7 and V is TRBV5-5; 8 bases are a match to TRBD1. Germline lookup yields CDR1 SGHKS and CDR2 YYEKEE (reference sequence). With 3 bases clipped from V and 2 bases from J, the junction kept 10 bases outside the gene matches. The CDR3 loop spans 16 amino acids. In DNA form, the CDR3 reads TGTGCCAGCAGCTGGGGCGTGGCCAGGGGGCCCTACGAGCAGTACGTC. It codes for CASSWGVARGPYEQYV.

There are a few counts of this clonotype. The chain uses TRBV4-3 and TRBJ2-7, with D possibly TRBD1 on 6 matching bases. V lost 0 bases and J 3 bases, leaving 9 bases between the germline ends. Germline-derived CDR1 and CDR2 are LGHNA and YSLEER. The CDR3 length is 14 residues. CDR3 in DNA: TGCGCCAGCAGCCAAGAGGTGGACAGCTACGAGCAGTACTTC. Translating it yields CASSQEVDSYEQYF.

This clonotype turned up a few times. This chain links TRBV3-1 with TRBJ2-1; 10 bases agree with TRBD2. Per the germline V gene, CDR1 is LGHDT and CDR2 is YNNKEL (reference sequence). The V segment lost 5 bases and the J segment 10 bases; nucleotides outside the gene matches: 14. The CDR3 has 16 residues. The CDR3 reads CASSVSGGSPVGEQFF. CDR3 coding DNA: TGTGCCAGCAGCGTTAGCGGGGGGAGCCCGGTGGGGGAGCAGTTCTTC.

This clonotype was recorded a few times. The chain is built from TRBV6-5 and TRBJ2-7, with D unclear. This CDR3 is built from 12 residues. From germline, CDR1 is MNHEY and CDR2 SVGAGI. The ends were cut back, 6 bases at V and 3 bases at J, with 9 bases in the middle. The CDR3 spells CASSGFDYEQYV. The CDR3, as DNA: TGTGCCAGCAGCGGGTTTGACTACGAGCAGTACGTC.

This clonotype came up a few times. V gene TRBV5-4 combines with J gene TRBJ2-3; 7 bases line up with TRBD2. CDR1 is SGHNT and CDR2 is YYREEE in the germline V gene (reference sequence). V trimming: 3 bases; J trimming: 4 bases; junction bases outside the gene matches: 5. The CDR3 has 14 amino acids. The CDR3 loop reads CASSYRLAADTQYF. DNA for the CDR3: TGTGCCAGCAGCTACCGACTAGCTGCAGATACGCAGTATTTT. The full variable domain, completed using reference TRBV5-4 and TRBJ2-3, is ETGVTQSPTHLIKTRGQQVTLRCSSQSGHNTVSWYQQALGQGPQFIFQYYREEENGRGNFPPRFSGLQFPNYSSELNVNALELDDSALYLCASSYRLAADTQYFGPGTRLTVL.

This clonotype was seen only a few times. The chain carries TRBV20-1 and TRBJ1-1; possibly TRBD1 for D (5 bases). From germline, CDR1 is DFQATT and CDR2 SNEGSKA (reference sequence). V was pared by 3 bases and J by 1 base, with 12 bases between. The CDR3 loop spans 14 amino acids. The DNA of the CDR3 is TGCAGTGCTAGCGGACAAGAGTGGAACACTGAAGCTTTCTTT. Its protein is CSASGQEWNTEAFF.

The V call is TRBV12-3 or TRBV12-4, the J call TRBJ2-3, with a weak D call TRBD2 (6 bases). This CDR3 is 16 amino acids long. V was clipped by 5 bases and J by 6 bases, with 21 bases between them. The CDR3 nucleotides are TGTGCCAGCAGTCCTAGGGACGGGGGAGCGTTTGATACGCAGTATTTT. It codes for CASSPRDGGAFDTQYF.

Only a few counts were recorded for this clonotype. The J gene is TRBJ2-7, the V gene TRBV4-1; D may be TRBD1 (6 bases). The CDR3 totals 13 residues. Trimming removed 6 bases at V and 5 bases at J, with 14 bases between. Germline V gene sequence: CDR1 MGHRA, CDR2 YSYEKL. The CDR3 DNA follows: TGCGCCAGCAGTCCCACAGGGAGAAACGAGCAGTACTTC. It yields the protein CASSPTGRNEQYF.

The chain joins TRBV11-2 to TRBJ2-1, with no clear D. Deletions cut 4 bases from V and 4 bases from J, with 20 bases between. This CDR3 has 17 amino acids. From germline, CDR1 is SGHAT and CDR2 FQNNGV. The CDR3 loop reads CASSSTPGSPFYNEQFF. CDR3 coding DNA: TGTGCCAGCAGCTCCACCCCCGGCAGCCCCTTTTACAATGAGCAGTTCTTC.

The sample holds many counts of this clonotype. The chain couples TRBV20-1 to TRBJ2-5; unclear D gene. The V gene lost 1 base and the J gene lost 4 bases, with 7 bases spanning the gap. There are 12 residues in the CDR3. Germline assignment: CDR1 DFQATT and CDR2 SNEGSKA (reference sequence). The CDR3 region is CSARVRGETQYF. The CDR3 coding sequence is TGCAGTGCTAGAGTGCGCGGAGAGACCCAGTACTTC.

This clonotype showed up just a few times. The chain combines TRBV5-1 with TRBJ1-1; tentatively, D is TRBD1 (6 bases). V was pared by 0 bases and J by 0 bases, with 12 bases between. CDR3 size: 16 residues. The germline V gene has CDR1 SGHRS and CDR2 YFSETQ. CDR3 coding DNA: TGCGCCAGCAGCTTGGTGGGGGGGCGGGTGAACACTGAAGCTTTCTTT. It is translated as CASSLVGGRVNTEAFF.

V usage is TRBV4-2 and J usage is TRBJ2-2; D uncertain. This CDR3 spans 17 amino acids. The germline V gene encodes CDR1 LGHNA and CDR2 YNFKEQ. The V end lost 0 bases, the J end lost 0 bases, and 11 bases lay between the germline ends. The CDR3 nucleotides are TGTGCCAGCAGCCAAGATGCCCAGCGAACGAACACCGGGGAGCTGTTTTTT. It is translated as CASSQDAQRTNTGELFF.

This clonotype was recorded a few times. The V gene is TRBV7-9, the J gene TRBJ2-7, with D perhaps TRBD1 (6 bases). Germline CDR1 and CDR2: SEHNR and FQNEAQ (reference sequence). The CDR3 is made up of 15 amino acids. Trimming pared 4 bases from V and 3 bases from J, leaving 16 bases between. In DNA, the CDR3 is TGTGCCAGCAGCTCGACCTCGGACAGAAGCTACGAGCAGTACTTC. Its translation is CASSSTSDRSYEQYF.

J is TRBJ2-7 and V is TRBV6-5; D possibly corresponds to TRBD2 (5 bases). Germline loops: CDR1 MNHEY, CDR2 SVGAGI. The CDR3 length is 13 residues. V lost 3 bases to trimming and J lost 7 bases, with 13 bases between them. The CDR3 DNA sequence: TGTGCCAGCAGTTATACAACGGGCGGGGAGCAGTACTTC. Translation gives CASSYTTGGEQYF.

J is TRBJ1-4 and V is TRBV25-1; D not certain. The CDR3 runs to 13 residues. The germline V and J ends were trimmed by 6 bases and 8 bases, with 13 bases remaining between them. The germline CDR1 and CDR2 sequences are MGHDK and SYGVNS. CDR3 sequence reads: CASSTSLGEKLFF. Written as DNA, the CDR3 is TGTGCCAGCAGCACGAGCCTGGGGGAAAAACTGTTTTTT.

V usage is TRBV6-6 and J usage is TRBJ1-4; D gene uncertain. The CDR3 is 13 residues long. Germline V gives CDR1 MNHNY, CDR2 SVGAGI (reference sequence). Deletions cut 6 bases from V and 8 bases from J, with 13 bases between. The CDR3 sequence is CASSPGGWEKLFF. The DNA for the CDR3 is TGTGCCAGCAGCCCGGGTGGGTGGGAAAAACTGTTTTTT.

The V and J genes are TRBV6-4 and TRBJ2-7; D not certain. CDR3 size: 16 residues. Germline assignment: CDR1 MRHNA and CDR2 SNTAGT. Trimming pared 0 bases from V and 1 base from J, leaving 13 bases between. CDR3 residues: CASSDSIVAVSYEQYF. The CDR3 DNA follows: TGTGCCAGCAGTGACTCGATTGTTGCCGTATCCTACGAGCAGTACTTC.

Only a few counts were recorded for this clonotype. The chain joins TRBV6-2 or TRBV6-3 to TRBJ2-3, with D perhaps TRBD2 (6 bases). The CDR3 runs 15 residues. V dropped 2 bases and J dropped 2 bases, with 11 bases sitting between them. Germline V gives CDR1 MNHEY, CDR2 SVGEGT. The CDR3 nucleotides read TGTGCCAGCAGTTACCGGCGGGGCTACACAGATACGCAGTATTTT. Protein: CASSYRRGYTDTQYF.

Ten or more counts support this clonotype. The chain has TRBV5-1 and TRBJ2-1; D unresolved. The V and J ends lost 0 bases and 1 base respectively, with 5 bases between them. The V gene's germline CDR1 is SGHRS and CDR2 YFSETQ. The CDR3 length is 14 residues. CDR3 DNA: TGCGCCAGCAGCTTGGCCTTGTCCTACAATGAGCAGTTCTTC. It is translated as CASSLALSYNEQFF. The variable domain in full, with the rest retrieved from reference TRBV5-1 and TRBJ2-1, is KAGVTQTPRYLIKTRGQQVTLSCSPISGHRSVSWYQQTPGQGLQFLFEYFSETQRNKGNFPGRFSGRQFSNSRSEMNVSTLELGDSALYLCASSLALSYNEQFFGPGTRLTVL.

The chain is built from TRBV20-1 and TRBJ2-1; D remains unclear. The CDR3 covers 15 residues. In germline, CDR1 is DFQATT, CDR2 SNEGSKA (reference sequence). The V and J ends lost 3 bases and 6 bases respectively, with 18 bases between them. Written as DNA, the CDR3 is TGCAGTGCTAGGTCCCCCAGCGCCGCCCGCAATGAGCAGTTCTTC. Translated: CSARSPSAARNEQFF.

The chain employs TRBV28 and TRBJ1-1, with unresolved D. Trimming removed 2 bases from V and 0 bases from J, with 10 bases in between. Germline V gene sequence: CDR1 MDHEN, CDR2 SYDVKM. The CDR3 sequence is 15 residues long. The CDR3 reads CASSLPVLMNTEAFF. The CDR3 DNA is TGTGCCAGCAGTTTACCAGTACTAATGAACACTGAAGCTTTCTTT.